Shown below are 20 T cell receptor beta chains from a single sample sequenced in a study of T-cell reconstitution after alpha-beta-depleted transplantation in children. TCRbeta library construction was performed incorporating unique molecular identifiers. TCRdb itself ran the PCR reads through MiXCR, one entry per CDR3 protein. The repertoire holds about 870,000 distinct CDR3 sequences, with around 17% as singletons. Sequenced material: PBMCs, mostly from graft donor cells, taken 360 days after TCRalphabeta/CD19-depleted stem cell transplant. The source is a male patient aged 10-17 years who had a stem cell transplant for acute lymphoblastic leukemia, so the T cells may come from the graft donor.

This clonotype has only a few counts. The rearrangement joins TRBV20-1 to TRBJ2-7; 13 bases line up with TRBD2. The germline V gene encodes CDR1 DFQATT and CDR2 SNEGSKA (reference sequence). This CDR3 has 14 residues. Trimming at V came to 7 bases and at J to 3 bases, leaving 6 bases not matched to a gene. DNA of the CDR3: TGCAGTGTCCCCCGGACTAGCGGGAGCTACGAGCAGTACTTC. Amino acid sequence: CSVPRTSGSYEQYF.

This clonotype has more than one count but fewer than ten. The chain couples TRBV5-1 to TRBJ2-3; D might be TRBD1 (5 bases). CDR1 is SGHRS, CDR2 YFSETQ, per germline. The CDR3 has 16 residues. V lost 4 bases and J 0 bases, leaving 15 bases between the germline ends. The CDR3 DNA sequence: TGCGCCAGCAGCCGGTATGGGGCGAAAAGCACAGATACGCAGTATTTT. Translation: CASSRYGAKSTDTQYF. The variable domain in full, with the rest retrieved from reference TRBV5-1 and TRBJ2-3, is KAGVTQTPRYLIKTRGQQVTLSCSPISGHRSVSWYQQTPGQGLQFLFEYFSETQRNKGNFPGRFSGRQFSNSRSEMNVSTLELGDSALYLCASSRYGAKSTDTQYFGPGTRLTVL.

This clonotype was recorded many times. The junction departs from germline at one end; a sequencing error may be responsible. J is TRBJ2-1 and V is TRBV5-1, with unresolved D. Germline V gene data show CDR1 as SGHRS and CDR2 as YFSETQ. The CDR3 is made up of 14 amino acids. CDR3 bases: TGTGCCAGCAGCCGACCCAGCTCCTACAATGAGCAGTTCTTC. Translating gives CASSRPSSYNEQFF.

The chain recombines TRBV12-3 or TRBV12-4 with TRBJ2-7, with D tentatively TRBD1 (6 bases). The CDR3 consists of 13 residues. Trimming cost V 4 bases and J 7 bases, with 14 bases left between them. The CDR3 sequence: CASSSTGPWEQYF. DNA for the CDR3: TGTGCCAGCAGTTCAACAGGGCCCTGGGAGCAGTACTTC.

This clonotype was seen a few times. This chain's CDR3 is CASSYAGVQPQHF. In nucleotides, the CDR3 is TGTGCCAGCAGCTATGCGGGGGTTCAGCCCCAGCATTTT. The rearrangement uses TRBV12-3 or TRBV12-4 and TRBJ1-5; a possible D gene is TRBD1 (5 bases). Trimming took off 6 bases at V and 6 bases at J, with 12 bases between the two ends. This CDR3 is 13 amino acids long.

This clonotype was seen a single time. The J gene is TRBJ2-6, the V gene TRBV18, with 7 bases that match TRBD1. Trimming at V came to 5 bases and at J to 0 bases, leaving 4 bases not matched to a gene. CDR3 length: 16 amino acids. Germline loops: CDR1 KGHSH, CDR2 LQKENI. CDR3 residues: CASSVQGTSGANVLTF. Written as DNA, the CDR3 is TGTGCCAGCTCAGTACAGGGGACCTCTGGGGCCAACGTCCTGACTTTC.

This chain uses TRBV12-3 or TRBV12-4 with TRBJ1-6; 9 bases align to TRBD1. Unmatched junction bases numbered 11, after V lost 4 bases and J lost 10 bases. The CDR3 spans 16 residues. CDR3 coding DNA: TGTGCCAGCAGTTCCCTAACAGGGGGCAGAGGATCACCCCTCCACTTT. Its protein is CASSSLTGGRGSPLHF.

In its sample, this clonotype was seen many times. The chain combines TRBV6-5 with TRBJ1-2; D not certain. The V end was cut by 4 bases, the J end by 4 bases, with 10 bases between. Looked up from germline, CDR1 is MNHEY and CDR2 is SVGAGI. The CDR3 runs to 13 residues. CDR3 sequence: CASSSDFPYGYTF. The CDR3 DNA sequence: TGTGCCAGCAGTTCGGATTTCCCCTATGGCTACACCTTC.

This chain's CDR3 is CASSPRSGTNTEAFF. CDR3 sequence (DNA): TGTGCCAGCTCACCCCGAAGCGGAACAAACACTGAAGCTTTCTTT. The J gene is TRBJ1-1, the V gene TRBV18, with D unresolved. In germline, CDR1 is KGHSH, CDR2 LQKENI. This CDR3 has 15 amino acids. With 3 bases removed from V and 2 bases from J, the gap between germline ends came to 13 bases.

This clonotype was seen more than once but under ten times. The rearrangement uses TRBV12-3 or TRBV12-4 and TRBJ2-5, with 9 bases lining up with TRBD1. The CDR3 length is 15 residues. Trimming removed 1 base from V and 5 bases from J; junction bases left unmatched: 5. CDR3: CASSLVGTGYETQYF. The DNA for the CDR3 is TGTGCCAGCAGTTTAGTGGGGACAGGGTATGAGACCCAGTACTTC.

This sequence joins TRBV6-1 and TRBJ2-3, with 11 positions matching TRBD2. The junction had 6 bases not matched to a gene; V was cut back by 5 bases and J by 2 bases. The CDR3 sequence is 16 residues long. From germline, CDR1 is MNHNS and CDR2 SASEGT. CDR3 nucleotide sequence: TGTGCCAGCAGTCCGGGACTAGCGGCATTCACAGATACGCAGTATTTT. Protein product: CASSPGLAAFTDTQYF.

This clonotype has just a few counts. The chain carries TRBV19 and TRBJ2-1; D is uncertain. CDR3 size: 14 residues. CDR1 LNHDA and CDR2 SQIVND come from the germline V gene (reference sequence). With 3 bases removed from V and 8 bases from J, the gap between germline ends came to 14 bases. CDR3: CASSMVSRDDEQFF. CDR3 sequence (DNA): TGTGCCAGTAGTATGGTGTCTAGAGACGATGAGCAGTTCTTC.

This clonotype was observed at least ten times. The V gene is TRBV24-1, the J gene TRBJ2-5; tentatively, D is TRBD1 (6 bases). This CDR3 comprises 13 residues. Germline CDR1 reads KGHDR; CDR2 reads SFDVKD. The germline V and J ends were trimmed by 2 bases and 7 bases, with 10 bases remaining between them. The DNA of the CDR3 is TGTGCCACCAGTGATTCATACAGGGCGACCCAGTACTTC. Amino acids: CATSDSYRATQYF.

This clonotype has more than one count but fewer than ten. The gene calls are TRBV6-2 or TRBV6-3 and TRBJ1-2; TRBD1 aligns across 7 bases. CDR3 length: 22 residues. Germline trimming cut 9 bases from V and 4 bases from J; bases unmatched to any gene: 35. Germline lookup yields CDR1 MNHEY and CDR2 SVGEGT. CDR3 loop: CARRNYFLCHYPTGTRRYGYTF. The CDR3 DNA is TGTGCCAGAAGAAATTATTTTTTGTGTCATTACCCGACAGGGACAAGGCGCTATGGCTACACCTTC.

This clonotype was counted a few times. The chain has TRBV5-1 and TRBJ1-4; no reliable D call. The V gene lost 4 bases and the J gene lost 0 bases, with 16 bases spanning the gap. The germline CDR1 and CDR2 sequences are SGHRS and YFSETQ. The CDR3 has 17 amino acids. In DNA, the CDR3 is TGCGCCAGCAGCCCGGGCTACAGCTCTGCAACTAATGAAAAACTGTTTTTT. Translation gives CASSPGYSSATNEKLFF.

This clonotype has ten or more counts. J is TRBJ2-3 and V is TRBV12-3 or TRBV12-4; a possible D gene is TRBD2 (5 bases). This CDR3 has 15 residues. V lost 7 bases and J 0 bases, leaving 14 bases between the germline ends. The CDR3 sequence is CASTPWTGSTDTQYF. Written as DNA, the CDR3 is TGTGCCAGCACCCCCTGGACGGGAAGCACAGATACGCAGTATTTT.

This chain connects TRBV7-9 to TRBJ1-1; D is undetermined. The CDR3 sequence is 16 residues long. Deletions cut 2 bases from V and 0 bases from J, with 13 bases between. Germline assignment: CDR1 SEHNR and CDR2 FQNEAQ (reference sequence). CDR3 in amino acids: CASSLRVVAVNTEAFF. The DNA of the CDR3 is TGTGCCAGCAGCTTACGGGTTGTAGCGGTGAACACTGAAGCTTTCTTT.

The DNA for the CDR3 is TGTGCCAGCAGTGTGAACAGGGAGACAGATACGCAGTATTTT. As protein: CASSVNRETDTQYF. The J gene is TRBJ2-3, the V gene TRBV6-1, with D possibly matching TRBD1 (6 bases). Germline V lookup: CDR1 MNHNS, CDR2 SASEGT. V dropped 4 bases and J dropped 3 bases, with 11 bases sitting between them. This CDR3 has 14 amino acids.

Ten or more counts support this clonotype. The V call is TRBV2, the J call TRBJ1-5; D is uncertain. The CDR3 covers 13 residues. V lost 4 bases and J lost 3, with 7 bases in between. In germline, CDR1 is SNHLY, CDR2 FYNNEI. CDR3 amino acids: CASSGFDNQPQHF. For the CDR3, the DNA is TGTGCCAGCAGTGGGTTCGACAATCAGCCCCAGCATTTT. The whole variable domain, remainder taken from reference TRBV2 and TRBJ1-5, is EPEVTQTPSHQVTQMGQEVILRCVPISNHLYFYWYRQILGQKVEFLVSFYNNEISEKSEIFDDQFSVERPDGSNFTLKIRSTKLEDSAMYFCASSGFDNQPQHFGDGTRLSIL.

This clonotype was detected a few times. The rearrangement uses TRBV29-1 and TRBJ2-1; D is unclear. The germline gives CDR1 SQVTM, CDR2 ANQGSEA. The CDR3 loop spans 10 amino acids. V gave up 8 bases and J gave up 3 bases, with 5 bases separating them. The CDR3 bases are TGCAGCTCCGTCTACAATGAGCAGTTCTTC. This encodes CSSVYNEQFF.